One T cell receptor (beta chain) is described in this entry. Its antigen is currently unknown. These data belong to a study of cytomegalovirus exposure and HLA in healthy donors. The PCR employed 60 Vbeta primers together with 13 Jbeta primers. Sequenced by immunoSEQ multiplex PCR; TCRdb stores in-frame clones only, minus some. The table shows 130,000 to 150,000 clones, with 60% to 80% occurring only once. This CDR3 spans 16 amino acids. V was clipped by 0 bases and J by 4 bases, with 15 bases between them. Germline V gives CDR1 SGHTA, CDR2 FQGNSA. Study outcomes and limitations: Most TCR sequences were rare, but some public TCRs occurred in many donors.

V gene TRBV7-2 combines with J gene TRBJ2-5, with a possible D match to TRBD2 (5 bases). This clonotype originated in a woman aged 45-65 years in good health and CMV-seronegative. Sequenced sample: PBMCs. The CDR3 DNA reads as TGTGCCAGCAGCTTAGCGGTGGGAGTGGTGAGAGAGACCCAGTACTTC. Encoded protein: CASSLAVGVVRETQYF.